This T cell receptor (beta chain) originates from a study of blood T cell repertoires in COVID-19. Overall study: COVID-19 samples from acute and convalescent phases originated in the United States, Italy and Spain. PBMCs, B-cell-depleted T cells, or T cells were the source of the cDNA or gDNA that made up the material.

Losses at the gene ends were 5 bases for V and 5 bases for J; bases not matched to a gene: 7. From germline, CDR1 is MDHEN and CDR2 SYDVKM. The CDR3 extends over 14 amino acids. In the authors' methods: Nucleated cell number was recorded as an estimate derived from reference gene primer amplification. The protocol was immunoSEQ multiplex PCR, while the TCRdb copy is restricted to in-frame clones and leaves out a portion. For V, J and clone size, that table is used; D and trimming come from the DNA. This table has about 85,000 clones, nearly 90% appearing once. The origin of this receptor is a woman of 80 years or more with active or convalescent COVID-19. The rearrangement links TRBV28 to TRBJ2-5, with 8 bases aligning to TRBD1. Sample: peripheral blood. The CDR3 region has the DNA TGTGCCAGCAGTGCCCAGGGGGCCCTGGAGACCCAGTACTTC. It is translated as CASSAQGALETQYF. Combining the CDR3 with reference TRBV28 and TRBJ2-5 gives the whole variable domain DVKVTQSSRYLVKRTGEKVFLECVQDMDHENMFWYRQDPGLGLRLIYFSYDVKMKEKGDIPEGYSVSREKKERFSLILESASTNQTSMYLCASSAQGALETQYFGPGTRLLVL.